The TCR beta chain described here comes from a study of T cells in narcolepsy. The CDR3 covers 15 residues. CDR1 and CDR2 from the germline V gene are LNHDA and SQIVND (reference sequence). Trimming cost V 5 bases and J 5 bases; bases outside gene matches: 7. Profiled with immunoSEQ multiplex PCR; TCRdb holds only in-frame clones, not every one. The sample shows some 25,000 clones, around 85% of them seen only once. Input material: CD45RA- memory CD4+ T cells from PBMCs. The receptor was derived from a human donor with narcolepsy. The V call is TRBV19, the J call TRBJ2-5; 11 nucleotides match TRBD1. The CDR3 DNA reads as TGTGCCAGTAGTGCCTGGACAGGGGGCAAGGAGACCCAGTACTTC. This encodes CASSAWTGGKETQYF. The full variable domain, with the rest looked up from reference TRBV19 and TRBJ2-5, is DGGITQSPKYLFRKEGQNVTLSCEQNLNHDAMYWYRQDPGQGLRLIYYSQIVNDFQKGDIAEGYSVSREKKESFPLTVTSAQKNPTAFYLCASSAWTGGKETQYFGPGTRLLVL.